These T cell receptor beta chains were read from a single sample in a study of T-cell memory formation after mild COVID-19. TCRdb reprocessed the 5' RACE reads with MiXCR, giving one entry per CDR3 protein. Of 200,000 to 250,000 distinct CDR3 sequences in the sample, roughly 10% were seen once. Material for sequencing was PBMCs or a T cell subset sorted from them (not recorded which). All receptors derive from a man younger than 35 who had mild COVID-19 (a few samples of this study predate the infection). Cell type and time point are not known. Each CDR3 is given with its conserved first and last residue. The D gene is left open where the match is weak. A clone size is listed for some rows: how often the clone was seen (once, few, many), or a class if it is expanded.

size,J,D,V,DNA,CDR3
-,TRBJ1-2,-,TRBV12-3/TRBV12-4,TGTGCCAGCAGTCTGATGGGGGACTATGGCTACACCTTC,CASSLMGDYGYTF
few,TRBJ1-1,TRBD1,TRBV29-1,TGCAGCGCGAGACAGGGTTGGGGCATGAACACTGAAGCTTTCTTT,CSARQGWGMNTEAFF
-,TRBJ2-4,TRBD2,TRBV7-9,TGTGCCAGCAGCTCCCAACGGGGTAGCGGGGCTGACATTCAGTACTTC,CASSSQRGSGADIQYF
few,TRBJ2-1,TRBD2,TRBV5-1,TGCGCCAGCAGCTTGATTTCAGCGGGGAGCTACAATGAGCAGTTCTTC,CASSLISAGSYNEQFF
-,TRBJ1-5,-,TRBV5-5,TGTGCCAGCAGCTTGGATGATGTTCGGCCCCAGCATTTT,CASSLDDVRPQHF
few,TRBJ1-2,TRBD1,TRBV10-3,TGTGCCATCAGGGACAGGGGGGGCTACACCTTC,CAIRDRGGYTF
few,TRBJ1-1,-,TRBV6-5,TGTGCCAGCAGTTACTCGATACGAGGGAACACTGAAGCTTTCTTT,CASSYSIRGNTEAFF
few,TRBJ1-2,-,TRBV5-1,TGCGCCAGCAGCTTGGTCGGGGTTGGAGGCTACACCTTC,CASSLVGVGGYTF
-,TRBJ1-2,-,TRBV7-2,TGTGCCAGCAGCCCCTACGGGAGCCCGGGTGGCTACACCTTC,CASSPYGSPGGYTF
-,TRBJ2-1,-,TRBV20-1,TGCAGTGCTAGTTACAGCGTCGGGAATGAGCAGTTCTTC,CSASYSVGNEQFF
-,TRBJ2-7,-,TRBV28,TGTGCCAGCAGTACCCCAGGGCAGGGAGCGGACGAGCAGTACTTC,CASSTPGQGADEQYF
-,TRBJ2-7,-,TRBV5-1,TGCGCCAGCAGCTTGGAGGGTAGAGAGCAGTACTTC,CASSLEGREQYF
few,TRBJ2-5,-,TRBV7-2,TGTGCCAGCAGCTTAGTGGCCGTGGGTTTAGGGACCCAGTACTTC,CASSLVAVGLGTQYF
many,TRBJ2-4,-,TRBV4-3,TGCGCCAGCAGCCAAGCCGGACAGAGGGACATTCAGTACTTC,CASSQAGQRDIQYF
-,TRBJ2-5,TRBD1,TRBV25-1,TGTGCCAGCAGTGAAGGTGGCACGGCAGGGGGCGAAGAGACCCAGTACTTC,CASSEGGTAGGEETQYF
many,TRBJ2-1,-,TRBV11-2,TGTGCCAGCAGTTTATTGGGCTACAATGAGCAGTTCTTC,CASSLLGYNEQFF
few,TRBJ2-5,-,TRBV20-1,TGCAGTGCAAGGGCCGTCCAAGAGACCCAGTACTTC,CSARAVQETQYF
-,TRBJ1-5,-,TRBV4-3,TGCGCCAGCAGCCAAGATCGTGGAGGGGTCCAGCCCCAGCATTTT,CASSQDRGGVQPQHF
many,TRBJ1-1,-,TRBV5-1,TGCGCCAGCAGCTCGCCCGACAGGAACACTGAAGCTTTCTTT,CASSSPDRNTEAFF
-,TRBJ2-3,-,TRBV10-3,TGTGCCATCAGTGAGTCGCAGGCAGATACGCAGTATTTT,CAISESQADTQYF